Below, 2 T cell receptor beta chains from the same sample are listed, as sequenced in a study of Ad26.COV2.S vaccination and SARS-CoV-2 variants. Libraries were prepared by immunoSEQ multiplex PCR; TCRdb keeps only in-frame clonotypes and omits some of them. The sample holds some 330,000 clones, 90% seen once. This sample's treatment: around 19 received Ad26.COV2.S at low or high dose, single or two shots; 5 received placebo; per-sample allocation not given. The investigators took samples on day 63 after the first vaccine or placebo injection. Sequenced material: peripheral blood, taken in a trial of Ad26.COV2.S vaccine versus placebo. Receptor source: a person aged 18-60 years who received the Ad26.COV2.S COVID-19 vaccine or a placebo.

The V call is TRBV6-4, the J call TRBJ2-1; 9 bases align to TRBD2. J was trimmed by 0 bases and V by 5 bases; bases with no gene match: 2. Germline CDR1 reads MRHNA; CDR2 reads SNTAGT. The CDR3 loop spans 15 amino acids. The CDR3, as DNA: TGTGCCAGCAGTCCGACTAGCGGCTCCTACAATGAGCAGTTCTTC. Translated, it gives CASSPTSGSYNEQFF.

The chain carries TRBV30 and TRBJ2-1; 7 bases fit TRBD2. CDR3 length equals 13 residues. Germline assignment: CDR1 GTSNPN and CDR2 SVGIG (reference sequence). Trimming took 3 bases from V and 5 from J; bases not matched to a gene: 4. CDR3 protein: CAWRGLDNNEQFF. DNA for the CDR3: TGTGCCTGGAGAGGACTAGACAACAATGAGCAGTTCTTC.